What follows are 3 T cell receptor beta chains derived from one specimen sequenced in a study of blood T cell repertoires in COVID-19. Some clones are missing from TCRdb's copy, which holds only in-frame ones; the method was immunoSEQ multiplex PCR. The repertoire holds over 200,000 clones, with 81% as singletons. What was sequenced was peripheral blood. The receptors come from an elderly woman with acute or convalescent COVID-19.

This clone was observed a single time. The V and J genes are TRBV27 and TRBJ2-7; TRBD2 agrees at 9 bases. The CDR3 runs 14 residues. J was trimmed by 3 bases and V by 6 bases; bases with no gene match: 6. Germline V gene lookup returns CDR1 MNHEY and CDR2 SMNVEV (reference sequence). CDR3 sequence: CASRPSGVLYEQYF. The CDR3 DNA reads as TGTGCCAGCAGACCTAGCGGGGTCCTCTACGAGCAGTACTTC.

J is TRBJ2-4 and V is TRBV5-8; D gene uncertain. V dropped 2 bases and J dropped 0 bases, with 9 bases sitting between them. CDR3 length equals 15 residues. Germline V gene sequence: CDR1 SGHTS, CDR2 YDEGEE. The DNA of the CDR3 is TGTGCCAGCAGCTTCCCAGGCTTAGCCAAAAACATTCAGTACTTC. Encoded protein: CASSFPGLAKNIQYF.

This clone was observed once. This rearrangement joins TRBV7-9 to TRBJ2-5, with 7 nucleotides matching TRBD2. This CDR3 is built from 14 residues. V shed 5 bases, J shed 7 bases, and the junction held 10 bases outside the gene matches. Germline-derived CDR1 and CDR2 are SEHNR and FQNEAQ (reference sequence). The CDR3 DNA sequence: TGTGCCAGCAGCGCTACTAGCGCCGACGGGACCCAGTACTTC. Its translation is CASSATSADGTQYF.